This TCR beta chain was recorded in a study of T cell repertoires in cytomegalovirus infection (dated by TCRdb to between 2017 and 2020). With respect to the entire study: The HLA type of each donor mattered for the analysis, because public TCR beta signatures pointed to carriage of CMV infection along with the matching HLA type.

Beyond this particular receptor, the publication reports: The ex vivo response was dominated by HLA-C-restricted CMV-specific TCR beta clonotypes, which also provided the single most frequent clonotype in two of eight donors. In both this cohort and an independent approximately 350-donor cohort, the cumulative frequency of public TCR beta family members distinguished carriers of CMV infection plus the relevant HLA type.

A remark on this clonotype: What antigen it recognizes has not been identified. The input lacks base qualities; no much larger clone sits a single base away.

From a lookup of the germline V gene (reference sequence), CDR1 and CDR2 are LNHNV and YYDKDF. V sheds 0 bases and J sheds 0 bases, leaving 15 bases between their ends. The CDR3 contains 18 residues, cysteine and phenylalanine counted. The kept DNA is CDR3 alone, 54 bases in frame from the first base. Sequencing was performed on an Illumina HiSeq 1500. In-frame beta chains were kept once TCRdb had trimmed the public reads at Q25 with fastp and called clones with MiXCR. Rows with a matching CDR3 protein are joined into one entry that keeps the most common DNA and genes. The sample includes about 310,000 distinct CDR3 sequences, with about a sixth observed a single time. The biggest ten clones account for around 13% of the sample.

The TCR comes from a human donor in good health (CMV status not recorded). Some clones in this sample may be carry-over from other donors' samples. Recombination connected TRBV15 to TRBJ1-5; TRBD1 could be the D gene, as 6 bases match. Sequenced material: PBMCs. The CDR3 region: CATSRDLHRAYSNQPQHF. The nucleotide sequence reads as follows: TGTGCCACCAGCAGAGATTTGCACAGGGCATATAGCAATCAGCCCCAGCATTTT.